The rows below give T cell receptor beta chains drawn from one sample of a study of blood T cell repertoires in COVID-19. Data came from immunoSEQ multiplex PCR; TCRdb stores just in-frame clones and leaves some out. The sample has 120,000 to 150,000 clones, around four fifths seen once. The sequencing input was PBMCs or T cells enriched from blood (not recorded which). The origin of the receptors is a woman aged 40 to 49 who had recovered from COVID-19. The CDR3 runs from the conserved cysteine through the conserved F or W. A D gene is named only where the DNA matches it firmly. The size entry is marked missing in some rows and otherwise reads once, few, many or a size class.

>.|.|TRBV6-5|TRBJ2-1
CASISGGINEQFF
TGTGCCAGCATCTCCGGCGGAATCAATGAGCAGTTCTTC
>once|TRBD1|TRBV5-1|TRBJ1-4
CASSSGQGGPGEKLFF
TGCGCCAGCAGCTCCGGACAGGGAGGACCTGGTGAAAAACTGTTTTTT
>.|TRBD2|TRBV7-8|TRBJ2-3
CASSLGRREGRDTQYF
TGTGCCAGCAGCTTAGGGAGGCGGGAGGGCCGAGATACGCAGTATTTT
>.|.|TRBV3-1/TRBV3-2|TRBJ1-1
CASSQDLGTTEAFF
TGTGCCAGCAGCCAAGATCTGGGCACCACTGAAGCTTTCTTT
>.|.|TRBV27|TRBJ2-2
CASRGGGLVELFF
TGTGCCAGCAGAGGGGGAGGGCTGGTGGAGCTGTTTTTT
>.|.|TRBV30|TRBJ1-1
CAWSGRQSTTEAFF
TGTGCCTGGAGTGGGCGACAAAGCACCACTGAAGCTTTCTTT
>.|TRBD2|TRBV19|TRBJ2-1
CASSLSGGPLHEQFF
TGTGCCAGTAGTCTAAGCGGGGGGCCCCTACATGAGCAGTTCTTC
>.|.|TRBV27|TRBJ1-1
CASSPRGLNTEAFF
TGTGCCAGCAGTCCCAGGGGTTTGAACACTGAAGCTTTCTTT
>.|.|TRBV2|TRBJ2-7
CASRWTETYEQYF
TGTGCCAGCAGGTGGACTGAGACCTACGAGCAGTACTTC
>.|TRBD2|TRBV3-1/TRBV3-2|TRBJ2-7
CASSPSGGAYEQYF
TGTGCCAGCAGCCCCAGCGGGGGGGCCTACGAGCAGTACTTC
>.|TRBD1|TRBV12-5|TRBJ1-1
CASGFGTGGFTEAFF
TGTGCTAGTGGTTTCGGGACAGGGGGTTTCACTGAAGCTTTCTTT
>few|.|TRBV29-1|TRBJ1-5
CSVGISGEPNQPQHF
TGCAGCGTTGGGATTTCCGGGGAACCCAATCAGCCCCAGCATTTT
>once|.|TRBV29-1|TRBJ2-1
CSVSGGADNEQFF
TGCAGCGTTAGTGGGGGGGCGGACAATGAGCAGTTCTTC
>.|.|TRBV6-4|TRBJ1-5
CASSDSGGTGVSNQPQHF
TGTGCCAGCAGTGACTCGGGGGGAACAGGTGTAAGCAATCAGCCCCAGCATTTT
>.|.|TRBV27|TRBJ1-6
CASSSASTGWTSPLHF
TGTGCCAGCAGTTCAGCATCGACAGGTTGGACTTCACCCCTCCACTTT
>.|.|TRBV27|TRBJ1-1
CASSLRGGGTEAFF
TGTGCCAGCAGTTTGAGGGGAGGAGGCACTGAAGCTTTCTTT
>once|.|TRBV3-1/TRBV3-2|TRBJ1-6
CASSQGQVQNSPLHF
TGTGCCAGCAGCCAAGGACAAGTCCAAAATTCACCCCTCCACTTT
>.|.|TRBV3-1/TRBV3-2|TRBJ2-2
CASSPHLNTGELFF
TGTGCCAGCAGCCCTCACTTAAACACCGGGGAGCTGTTTTTT
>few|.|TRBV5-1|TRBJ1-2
CASSRQSGLGGYTF
TGCGCCAGCAGCCGCCAATCTGGACTGGGGGGCTACACCTTC
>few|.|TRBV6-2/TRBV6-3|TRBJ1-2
CASSSVDRRGKDGYTF
TGTGCCAGCAGTTCAGTCGATCGGAGGGGCAAGGATGGCTACACCTTC
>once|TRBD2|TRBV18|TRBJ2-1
CASSPEVRAPAGNYNEQFF
TGTGCCAGCTCACCGGAAGTTAGAGCGCCAGCGGGAAACTACAATGAGCAGTTCTTC
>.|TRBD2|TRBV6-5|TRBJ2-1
CASSYEPSGRGEQFF
TGTGCCAGCAGTTACGAGCCTAGCGGGAGGGGTGAGCAGTTCTTC
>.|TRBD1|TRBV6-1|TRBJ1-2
CASREVGQGDYGYTF
TGTGCCAGCAGGGAAGTGGGACAGGGAGACTATGGCTACACCTTC
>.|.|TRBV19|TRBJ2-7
CASGVGGYEQYF
TGTGCCAGTGGGGTAGGAGGCTACGAGCAGTACTTC
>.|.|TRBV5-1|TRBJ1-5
CASSPDGESNQPQHF
TGCGCCAGCAGCCCAGACGGAGAGAGCAATCAGCCCCAGCATTTT
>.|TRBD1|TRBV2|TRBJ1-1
CASSHDREWPEAFF
TGTGCCAGCAGCCACGACAGGGAATGGCCTGAAGCTTTCTTT
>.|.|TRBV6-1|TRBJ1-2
CASSEPRELPYGYTF
TGTGCCAGCAGTGAACCCCGAGAGCTCCCCTATGGCTACACCTTC
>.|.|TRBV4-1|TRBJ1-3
CASSQDDFSGNTIYF
TGCGCCAGCAGCCAAGATGACTTCTCTGGAAACACCATATATTTT
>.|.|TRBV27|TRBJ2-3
CASSDTPEGTDTQYF
TGTGCCAGCAGTGATACCCCGGAGGGCACAGATACGCAGTATTTT
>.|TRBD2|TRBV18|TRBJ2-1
CASSPLSGGINNEQFF
TGTGCCAGCTCACCACTCTCCGGGGGGATTAACAATGAGCAGTTCTTC
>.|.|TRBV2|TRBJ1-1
CASSVEEATEAFF
TGTGCCAGCAGTGTTGAGGAGGCCACTGAAGCTTTCTTT
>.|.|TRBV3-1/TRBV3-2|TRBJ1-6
CASSRSGYGSPLHF
TGTGCCAGCAGCCGGTCAGGGTACGGCTCACCCCTCCACTTT
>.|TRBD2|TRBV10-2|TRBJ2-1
CASSDGGRANEQFF
TGCGCCAGCAGTGACGGCGGGAGAGCGAATGAGCAGTTCTTC
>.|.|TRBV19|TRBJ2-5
CASSILDSEETQYF
TGTGCCAGTAGTATCTTGGACAGCGAAGAGACCCAGTACTTC
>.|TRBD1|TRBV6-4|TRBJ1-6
CASSECTPGQGEMSLHF
TGTGCCAGCAGTGAATGCACCCCGGGACAGGGTGAGATGTCCCTCCACTTT
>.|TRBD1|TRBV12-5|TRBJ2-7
CASGLGTGNEQYF
TGTGCTAGTGGTTTGGGGACAGGGAACGAGCAGTACTTC
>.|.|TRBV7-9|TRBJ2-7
CASSTTTGKKSYEQYF
TGTGCCAGCAGCACTACAACAGGGAAGAAATCCTACGAGCAGTACTTC
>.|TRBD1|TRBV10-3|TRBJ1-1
CAISLTGGANTEAFF
TGTGCCATCAGCCTGACAGGGGGCGCGAACACTGAAGCTTTCTTT
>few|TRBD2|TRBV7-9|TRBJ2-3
CASSLPRTSPDTDTQYF
TGTGCCAGCAGCTTACCGAGGACTAGCCCTGACACAGATACGCAGTATTTT
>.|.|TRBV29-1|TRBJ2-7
CSVGSSALSYEQYF
TGCAGCGTTGGGTCTAGCGCCCTCTCCTACGAGCAGTACTTC
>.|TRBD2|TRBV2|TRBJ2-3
CASNRLAGYLTDTQYF
TGTGCCAGCAACCGACTAGCGGGGTATCTCACAGATACGCAGTATTTT
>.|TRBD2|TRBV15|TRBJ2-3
CATSWRGVGDTQYF
TGTGCCACCAGTTGGCGGGGGGTCGGAGATACGCAGTATTTT
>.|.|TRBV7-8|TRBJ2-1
CASSPNLAYNEQFF
TGTGCCAGCAGCCCGAACCTAGCGTACAATGAGCAGTTCTTC
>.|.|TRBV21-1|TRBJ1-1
CASSPGKTGPSMNTEAFF
TGTGCCAGCAGCCCTGGGAAAACAGGGCCGAGTATGAACACTGAAGCTTTCTTT
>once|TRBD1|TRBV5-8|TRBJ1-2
CASSSRAGGTNYGYTF
TGTGCCAGCAGCTCCCGGGCAGGGGGGACTAACTATGGCTACACCTTC
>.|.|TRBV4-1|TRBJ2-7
CASSQDRGSTYEQYF
TGCGCCAGCAGCCAAGATCGGGGATCTACCTACGAGCAGTACTTC
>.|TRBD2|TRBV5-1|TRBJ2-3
CASSLAGGTDTQYF
TGCGCCAGCAGCTTAGCGGGGGGCACAGATACGCAGTATTTT
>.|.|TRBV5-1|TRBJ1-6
CASSLEGGQDSPLHF
TGCGCCAGCAGCTTGGAGGGAGGGCAGGATTCACCCCTCCACTTT
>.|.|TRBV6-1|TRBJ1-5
CASSERVQPQHF
TGTGCCAGCAGTGAACGGGTTCAGCCCCAGCATTTT
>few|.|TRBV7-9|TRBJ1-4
CASSPRERENEKLFF
TGTGCCAGCAGCCCCAGAGAGAGGGAGAATGAAAAACTGTTTTTT